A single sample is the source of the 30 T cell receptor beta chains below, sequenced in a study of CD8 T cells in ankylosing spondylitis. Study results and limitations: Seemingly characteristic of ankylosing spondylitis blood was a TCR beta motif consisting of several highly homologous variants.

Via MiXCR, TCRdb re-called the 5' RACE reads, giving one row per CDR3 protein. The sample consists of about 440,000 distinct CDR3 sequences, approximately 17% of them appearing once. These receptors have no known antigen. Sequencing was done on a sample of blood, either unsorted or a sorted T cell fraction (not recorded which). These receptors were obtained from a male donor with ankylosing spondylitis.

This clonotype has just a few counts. DNA for the CDR3: TGTGCCAGCAGCGTAGGAGACAGGGGGGGAAACACCATATATTTT. Its translation: CASSVGDRGGNTIYF. The chain couples TRBV9 to TRBJ1-3; 9 bases fit TRBD1. The junction had 2 bases not matched to a gene; V was cut back by 0 bases and J by 4 bases. The germline CDR1 and CDR2 sequences are SGDLS and YYNGEE. The CDR3 loop spans 15 amino acids.

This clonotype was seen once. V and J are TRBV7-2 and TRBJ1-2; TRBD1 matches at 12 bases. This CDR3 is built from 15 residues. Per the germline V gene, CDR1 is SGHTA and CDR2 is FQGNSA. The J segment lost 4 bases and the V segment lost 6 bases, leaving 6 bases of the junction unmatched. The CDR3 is CASSVGTGGGYGYTF. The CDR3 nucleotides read TGTGCCAGCAGTGTTGGGACAGGGGGCGGCTATGGCTACACCTTC. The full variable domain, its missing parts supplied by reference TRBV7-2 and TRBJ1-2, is GAGVSQSPSNKVTEKGKDVELRCDPISGHTALYWYRQSLGQGLEFLIYFQGNSAPDKSGLPSDRFSAERTGGSVSTLTIQRTQQEDSAVYLCASSVGTGGGYGYTFGSGTRLTVV.

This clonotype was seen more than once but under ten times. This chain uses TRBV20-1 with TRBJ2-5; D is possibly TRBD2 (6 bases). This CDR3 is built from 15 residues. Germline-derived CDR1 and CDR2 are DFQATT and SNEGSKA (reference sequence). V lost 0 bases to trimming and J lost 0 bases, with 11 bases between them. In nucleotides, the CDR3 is TGCAGTGCTAGAGACCGGGACTGGTACCAAGAGACCCAGTACTTC. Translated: CSARDRDWYQETQYF.

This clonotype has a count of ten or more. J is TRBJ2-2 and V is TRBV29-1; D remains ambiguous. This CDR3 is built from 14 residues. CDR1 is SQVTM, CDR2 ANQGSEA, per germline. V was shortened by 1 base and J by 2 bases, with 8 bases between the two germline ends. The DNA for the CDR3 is TGCAGCGTTGAAGTGGTCAGAAACACCGGGGAGCTGTTTTTT. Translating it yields CSVEVVRNTGELFF.

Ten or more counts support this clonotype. The CDR3 coding sequence is TGTGCCAGCAGTTACACTTCAGGAGTCTACAATGAGCAGTTCTTC. Its translation is CASSYTSGVYNEQFF. The rearrangement uses TRBV6-5 and TRBJ2-1; D not certain. Germline V lookup: CDR1 MNHEY, CDR2 SVGAGI. This CDR3 comprises 15 residues. Trimming took off 2 bases at V and 3 bases at J, with 11 bases between the two ends.

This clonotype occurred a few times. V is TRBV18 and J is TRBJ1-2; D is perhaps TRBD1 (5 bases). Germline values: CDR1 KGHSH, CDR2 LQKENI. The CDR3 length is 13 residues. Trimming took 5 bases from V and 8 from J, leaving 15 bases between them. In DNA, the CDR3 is TGTGCCAGCTCAGAGGGACTTAACGCAGGCTACACCTTC. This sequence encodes CASSEGLNAGYTF.

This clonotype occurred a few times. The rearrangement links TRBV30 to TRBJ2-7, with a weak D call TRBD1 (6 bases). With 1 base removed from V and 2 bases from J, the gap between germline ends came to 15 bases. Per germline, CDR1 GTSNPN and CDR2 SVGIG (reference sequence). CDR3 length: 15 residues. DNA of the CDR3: TGTGCCTGGAGTGGCAGGGGTCGAAACGCCTACGAGCAGTACTTC. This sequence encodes CAWSGRGRNAYEQYF.

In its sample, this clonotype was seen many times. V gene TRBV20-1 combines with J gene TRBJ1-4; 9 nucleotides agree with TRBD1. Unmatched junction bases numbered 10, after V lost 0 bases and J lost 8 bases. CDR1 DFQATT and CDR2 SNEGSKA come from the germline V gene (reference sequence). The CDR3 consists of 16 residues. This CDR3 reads CSAREGLRDRVEKLFF. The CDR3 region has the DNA TGCAGTGCTAGAGAAGGGCTCCGGGACAGGGTCGAAAAACTGTTTTTT.

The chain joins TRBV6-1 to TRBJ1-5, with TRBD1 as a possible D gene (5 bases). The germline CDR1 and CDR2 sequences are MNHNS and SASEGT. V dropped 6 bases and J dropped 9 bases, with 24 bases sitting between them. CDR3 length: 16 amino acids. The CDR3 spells CASSDLGQPTIRPQHF. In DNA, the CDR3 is TGTGCCAGCAGCGACCTGGGGCAGCCGACTATCAGGCCCCAGCATTTT.

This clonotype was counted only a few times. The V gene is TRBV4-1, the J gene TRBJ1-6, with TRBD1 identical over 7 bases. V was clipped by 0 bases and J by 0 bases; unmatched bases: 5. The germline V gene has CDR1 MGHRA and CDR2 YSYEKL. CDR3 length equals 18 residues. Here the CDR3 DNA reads TGCGCCAGCAGCCAAGATTTGGGACAGAGCTCCTATAATTCACCCCTCCACTTT. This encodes CASSQDLGQSSYNSPLHF.

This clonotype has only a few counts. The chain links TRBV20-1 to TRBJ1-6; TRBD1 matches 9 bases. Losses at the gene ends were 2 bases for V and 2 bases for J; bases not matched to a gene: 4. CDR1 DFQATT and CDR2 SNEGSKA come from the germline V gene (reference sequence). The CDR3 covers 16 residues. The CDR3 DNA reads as TGCAGTGCTAGATCACAGGGGGCTGCCTATAATTCACCCCTCCACTTT. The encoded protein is CSARSQGAAYNSPLHF.

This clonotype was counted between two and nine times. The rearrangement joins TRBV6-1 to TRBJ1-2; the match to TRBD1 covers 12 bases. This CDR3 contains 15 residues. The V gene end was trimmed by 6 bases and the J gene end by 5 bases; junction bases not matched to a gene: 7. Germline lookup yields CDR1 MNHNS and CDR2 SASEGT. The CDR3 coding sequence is TGTGCCAGCAGCCGGGGACAGGGGGCGACTTATGGCTACACCTTC. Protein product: CASSRGQGATYGYTF.

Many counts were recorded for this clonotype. Here the CDR3 DNA reads TGCGCCAGCAGCTTGTTGCCAGATACGCAGTATTTT. Translation gives CASSLLPDTQYF. J is TRBJ2-3 and V is TRBV5-1, with unresolved D. V lost 1 base, J lost 4 bases, and 4 bases lay in between. Germline CDR1 reads SGHRS; CDR2 reads YFSETQ. The CDR3 consists of 12 residues.

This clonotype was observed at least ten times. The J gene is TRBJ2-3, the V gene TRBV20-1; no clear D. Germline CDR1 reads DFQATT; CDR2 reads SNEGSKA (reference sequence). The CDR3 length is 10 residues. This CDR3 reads CSGGGDTQYF. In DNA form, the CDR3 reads TGCAGCGGCGGCGGAGATACGCAGTATTTT.

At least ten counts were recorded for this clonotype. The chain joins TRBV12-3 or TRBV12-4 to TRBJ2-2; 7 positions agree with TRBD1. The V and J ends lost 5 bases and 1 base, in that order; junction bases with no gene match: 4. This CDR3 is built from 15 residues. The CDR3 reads CASSAQGQNTGELFF. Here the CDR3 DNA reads TGTGCCAGCAGTGCACAGGGGCAGAACACCGGGGAGCTGTTTTTT.

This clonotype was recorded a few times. CDR3 sequence reads: CSARGGSGRIEQFF. The CDR3 DNA reads TGCAGTGCTAGAGGAGGTAGCGGGAGGATTGAGCAGTTCTTC. The V call is TRBV20-1, the J call TRBJ2-1; TRBD2 agrees at 10 bases. Looked up from germline, CDR1 is DFQATT and CDR2 is SNEGSKA (reference sequence). The CDR3 runs 14 residues. Germline trimming cut 1 base from V and 9 bases from J; bases unmatched to any gene: 6.

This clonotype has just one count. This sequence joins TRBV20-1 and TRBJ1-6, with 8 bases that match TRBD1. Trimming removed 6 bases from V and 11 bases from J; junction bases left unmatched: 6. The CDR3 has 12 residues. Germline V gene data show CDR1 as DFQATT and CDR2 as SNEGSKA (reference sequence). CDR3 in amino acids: CSAWTGSPPLHF. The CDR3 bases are TGCAGTGCGTGGACAGGGTCCCCACCCCTCCACTTT.

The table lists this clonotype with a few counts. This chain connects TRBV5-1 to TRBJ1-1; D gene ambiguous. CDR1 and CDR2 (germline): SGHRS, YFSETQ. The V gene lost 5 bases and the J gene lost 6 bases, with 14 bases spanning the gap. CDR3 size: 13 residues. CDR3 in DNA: TGCGCCAGCAGGGTATTGGATGCTTCTGAAGCTTTCTTT. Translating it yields CASRVLDASEAFF. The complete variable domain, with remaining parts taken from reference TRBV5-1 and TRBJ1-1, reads KAGVTQTPRYLIKTRGQQVTLSCSPISGHRSVSWYQQTPGQGLQFLFEYFSETQRNKGNFPGRFSGRQFSNSRSEMNVSTLELGDSALYLCASRVLDASEAFFGQGTRLTVV.

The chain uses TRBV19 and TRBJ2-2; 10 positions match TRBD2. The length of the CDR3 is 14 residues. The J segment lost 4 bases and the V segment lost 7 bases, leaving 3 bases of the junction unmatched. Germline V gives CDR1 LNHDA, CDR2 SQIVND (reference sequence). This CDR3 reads CASKLAGSTGELFF. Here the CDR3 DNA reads TGTGCCAGTAAACTAGCGGGAAGCACCGGGGAGCTGTTTTTT. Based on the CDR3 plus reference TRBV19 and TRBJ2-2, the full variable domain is DGGITQSPKYLFRKEGQNVTLSCEQNLNHDAMYWYRQDPGQGLRLIYYSQIVNDFQKGDIAEGYSVSREKKESFPLTVTSAQKNPTAFYLCASKLAGSTGELFFGEGSRLTVL.

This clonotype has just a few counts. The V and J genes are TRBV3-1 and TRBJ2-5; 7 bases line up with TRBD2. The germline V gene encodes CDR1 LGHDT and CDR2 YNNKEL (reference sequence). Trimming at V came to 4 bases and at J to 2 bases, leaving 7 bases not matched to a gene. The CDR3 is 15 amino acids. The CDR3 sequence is CASSLGLAEQETQYF. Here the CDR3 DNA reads TGTGCCAGCAGCCTGGGGCTAGCGGAACAAGAGACCCAGTACTTC.

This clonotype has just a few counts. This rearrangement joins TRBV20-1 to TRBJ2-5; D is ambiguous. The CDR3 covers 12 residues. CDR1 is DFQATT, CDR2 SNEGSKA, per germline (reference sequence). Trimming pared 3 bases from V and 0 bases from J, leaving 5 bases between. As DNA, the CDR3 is TGCAGTGCTAGGCTAGACCAAGAGACCCAGTACTTC. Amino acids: CSARLDQETQYF.

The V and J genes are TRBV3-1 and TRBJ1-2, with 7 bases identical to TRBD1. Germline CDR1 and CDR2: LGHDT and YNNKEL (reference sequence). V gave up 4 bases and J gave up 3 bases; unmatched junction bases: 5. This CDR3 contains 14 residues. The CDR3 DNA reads TGTGCCAGCAGCCCCCGACAGGGCCACTATGGCTACACCTTC. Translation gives CASSPRQGHYGYTF.

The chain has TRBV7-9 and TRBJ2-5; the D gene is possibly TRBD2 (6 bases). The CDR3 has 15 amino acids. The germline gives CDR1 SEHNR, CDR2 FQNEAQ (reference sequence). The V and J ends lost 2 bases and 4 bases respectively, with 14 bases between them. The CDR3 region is CASSLQRGGGETQYF. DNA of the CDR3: TGTGCCAGCAGCTTACAGCGTGGGGGAGGAGAGACCCAGTACTTC.

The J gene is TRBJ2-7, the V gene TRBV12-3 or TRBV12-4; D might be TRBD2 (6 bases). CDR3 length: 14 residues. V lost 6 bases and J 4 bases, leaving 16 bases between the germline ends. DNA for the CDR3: TGTGCCAGCAGCAAGACCGGGACTCGATACGAGCAGTACTTC. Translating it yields CASSKTGTRYEQYF.

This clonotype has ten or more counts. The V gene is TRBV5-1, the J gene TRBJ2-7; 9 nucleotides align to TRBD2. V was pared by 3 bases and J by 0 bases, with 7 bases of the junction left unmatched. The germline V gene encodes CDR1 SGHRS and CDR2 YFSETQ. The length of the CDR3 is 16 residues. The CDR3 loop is CASSYNLAGNSYEQYF. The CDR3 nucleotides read TGCGCCAGCAGCTACAACCTAGCGGGGAACTCCTACGAGCAGTACTTC. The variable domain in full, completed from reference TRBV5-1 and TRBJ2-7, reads KAGVTQTPRYLIKTRGQQVTLSCSPISGHRSVSWYQQTPGQGLQFLFEYFSETQRNKGNFPGRFSGRQFSNSRSEMNVSTLELGDSALYLCASSYNLAGNSYEQYFGPGTRLTVT.

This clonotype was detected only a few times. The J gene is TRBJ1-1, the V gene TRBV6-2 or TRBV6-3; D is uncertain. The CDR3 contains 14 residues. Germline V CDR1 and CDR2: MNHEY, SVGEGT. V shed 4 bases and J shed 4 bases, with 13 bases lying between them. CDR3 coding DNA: TGTGCCAGCAGTTCCCCGCGCCCTGCCACTGAAGCTTTCTTT. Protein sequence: CASSSPRPATEAFF.

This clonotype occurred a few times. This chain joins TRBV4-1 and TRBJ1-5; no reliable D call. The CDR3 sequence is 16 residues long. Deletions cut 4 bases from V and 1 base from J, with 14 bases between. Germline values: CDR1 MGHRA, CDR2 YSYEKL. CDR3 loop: CASSLQEDRSNQPQHF. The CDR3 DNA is TGCGCCAGCAGCCTTCAGGAAGATAGGAGCAATCAGCCCCAGCATTTT.

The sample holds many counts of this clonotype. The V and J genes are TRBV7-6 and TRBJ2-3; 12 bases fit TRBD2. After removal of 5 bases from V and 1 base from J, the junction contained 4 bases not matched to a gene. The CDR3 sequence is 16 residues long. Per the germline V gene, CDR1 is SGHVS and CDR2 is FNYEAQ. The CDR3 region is CASSHRLAGGTDTQYF. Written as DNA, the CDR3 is TGTGCCAGCAGCCACAGACTAGCGGGGGGCACAGATACGCAGTATTTT. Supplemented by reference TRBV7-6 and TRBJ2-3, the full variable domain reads GAGVSQSPRYKVTKRGQDVALRCDPISGHVSLYWYRQALGQGPEFLTYFNYEAQQDKSGLPNDRFSAERPEGSISTLTIQRTEQRDSAMYRCASSHRLAGGTDTQYFGPGTRLTVL.

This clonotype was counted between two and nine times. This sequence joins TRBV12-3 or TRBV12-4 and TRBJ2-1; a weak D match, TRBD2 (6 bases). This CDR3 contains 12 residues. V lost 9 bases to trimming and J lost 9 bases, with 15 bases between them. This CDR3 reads CARDGGLCEQFF. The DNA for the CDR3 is TGTGCCAGGGACGGAGGGCTATGTGAGCAGTTCTTC.

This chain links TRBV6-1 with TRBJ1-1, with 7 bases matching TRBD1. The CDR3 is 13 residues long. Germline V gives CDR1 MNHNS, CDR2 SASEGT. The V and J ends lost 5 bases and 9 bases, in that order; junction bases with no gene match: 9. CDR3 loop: CASSPGGAGKAFF. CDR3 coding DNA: TGTGCCAGCAGTCCAGGGGGGGCAGGGAAAGCTTTCTTT.